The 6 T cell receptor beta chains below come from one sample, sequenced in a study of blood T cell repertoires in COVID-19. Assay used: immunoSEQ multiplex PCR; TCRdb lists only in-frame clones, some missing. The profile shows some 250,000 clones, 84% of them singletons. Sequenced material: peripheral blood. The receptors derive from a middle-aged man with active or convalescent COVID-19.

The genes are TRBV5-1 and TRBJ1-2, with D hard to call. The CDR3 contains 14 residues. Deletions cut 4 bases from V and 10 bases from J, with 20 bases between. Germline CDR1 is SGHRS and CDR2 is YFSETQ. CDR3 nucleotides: TGCGCCAGCAGCCCCGCGAGGGCGGTCTCCCCCTACACCTTC. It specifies CASSPARAVSPYTF.

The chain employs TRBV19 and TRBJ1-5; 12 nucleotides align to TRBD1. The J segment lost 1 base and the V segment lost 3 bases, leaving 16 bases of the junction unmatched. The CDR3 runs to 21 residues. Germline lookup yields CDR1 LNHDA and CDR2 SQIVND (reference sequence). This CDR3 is CASSILPTGTGGRRSNQPQHF. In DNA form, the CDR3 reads TGTGCCAGTAGTATTCTCCCAACCGGGACAGGGGGCAGGCGGAGCAATCAGCCCCAGCATTTT.

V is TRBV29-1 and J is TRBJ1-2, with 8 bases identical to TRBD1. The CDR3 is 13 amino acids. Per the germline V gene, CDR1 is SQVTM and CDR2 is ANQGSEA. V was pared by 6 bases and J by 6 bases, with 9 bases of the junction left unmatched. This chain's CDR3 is CSVGTGSIDGYTF. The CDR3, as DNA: TGCAGCGTGGGGACAGGAAGCATCGATGGCTACACCTTC.

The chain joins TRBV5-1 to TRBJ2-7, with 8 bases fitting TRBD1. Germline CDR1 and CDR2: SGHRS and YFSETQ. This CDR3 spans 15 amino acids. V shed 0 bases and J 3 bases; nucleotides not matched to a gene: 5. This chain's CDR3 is CASSLGTGIDYEQYF. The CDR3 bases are TGCGCCAGCAGCTTGGGGACAGGGATAGACTACGAGCAGTACTTC.

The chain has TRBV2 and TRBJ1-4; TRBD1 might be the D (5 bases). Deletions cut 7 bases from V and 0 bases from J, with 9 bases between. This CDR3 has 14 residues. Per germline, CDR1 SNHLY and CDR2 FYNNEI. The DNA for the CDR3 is TGTGCCAGCACCAAGGGGTCAACTAATGAAAAACTGTTTTTT. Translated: CASTKGSTNEKLFF.

The CDR3 DNA is TGTGCCAGCAGCTCGGGGACAGGGGGTGGTGGCTACACCTTC. As protein: CASSSGTGGGGYTF. The gene calls are TRBV7-9 and TRBJ1-2, with TRBD1 matching 11 bases. The V and J ends lost 4 bases and 7 bases, in that order; junction bases with no gene match: 5. Germline V gene data show CDR1 as SEHNR and CDR2 as FQNEAQ (reference sequence). The CDR3 sequence is 14 residues long.